This T cell receptor beta chain was found in a study of OX40 agonist ivuxolimab in advanced cancers. The method was immunoSEQ multiplex PCR; TCRdb's version includes in-frame clones alone and lacks a portion of them. This sample has about 86,000 clones, with 87% found just once. CDR3 length: 16 amino acids. V lost 4 bases and J lost 2; bases outside the gene matches: 2. The germline gives CDR1 SGHTA, CDR2 FQGNSA. The chain couples TRBV7-2 to TRBJ2-2; TRBD2 agrees at 12 bases. The source of this sequence is an adult with an advanced solid tumor such as melanoma, head and neck, liver or kidney cancer. The sample here was CD4+ or CD8+ T cells sorted from blood, taken in a trial of the OX40 agonist ivuxolimab. The DNA of the CDR3 is TGTGCCAGCAGCTATGGACTAGCGGGAAACACCGGGGAGCTGTTTTTT. Its translation: CASSYGLAGNTGELFF.